This TCR beta chain is from a study of T-cell memory formation after mild COVID-19. TCRdb re-called the 5' RACE reads through MiXCR, storing one row per CDR3 protein. The repertoire holds around 370,000 distinct CDR3 sequences, with about 21% as singletons. Findings of the study overall: The study detected some responding clones in pre-infection memory, suggesting cross-reactive memory joined.

For this clonotype: Its antigen is still unknown.

Germline CDR1 reads KGHDR; CDR2 reads SFDVKD. This CDR3 region has 13 residues. Trimming pared 10 bases from V and 6 bases from J, leaving 17 bases between. This clonotype originated in an adult woman who had mild COVID-19 (a few samples of this study predate the infection). Cell type and time point are not known. This chain links TRBV24-1 with TRBJ1-2, with a possible D match to TRBD1 (5 bases). The sample comprised PBMCs or a T cell subset sorted from them (not recorded which). CDR3 sequence (DNA): TGTGCCACGTCCCCGGACAATCGTGATGGCTACACCTTC. It yields the protein CATSPDNRDGYTF.